The rows below give T cell receptor beta chains drawn from one sample of a study of blood T cell repertoires in COVID-19. Profiling relied on immunoSEQ multiplex PCR, and the TCRdb table lists in-frame clones only, not all of them. The table records approximately 90,000 clones, less than 80% of them present only once. Material: peripheral blood. These receptors all come from a woman older than 75 with acute or convalescent COVID-19. Each CDR3 is given with its conserved first and last residue. Each record gives: V gene, J gene, clone size, D gene, CDR3 DNA, CDR3 protein. The D gene is left open where the match is weak. Size is omitted from some rows. Given values are once, few, many or a class for expanded clones.

TRBV6-1	TRBJ1-2	.	TRBD1	TGTGCCAGCAGAGAACGACCGGGACAGGGGTCTAACTATGGCTACACCTTC	CASRERPGQGSNYGYTF
TRBV7-2	TRBJ2-3	.	.	TGTGCCAGCACCCTTCAATCCCTTAACTCAGATACGCAGTATTTT	CASTLQSLNSDTQYF
TRBV7-9	TRBJ1-4	few	TRBD1	TGTGCCAGCGGGACAGGGCCTGAAAAACTGTTTTTT	CASGTGPEKLFF
TRBV21-1	TRBJ1-2	.	.	TGTGCCAGCAGCAGGAAGGGACAGGTCTATGGCTACACCTTC	CASSRKGQVYGYTF
TRBV27	TRBJ2-7	once	TRBD1	TGTGCCAGCAGTTTATACGGGACAGGGTCCTCCTACGAGCAGTACTTC	CASSLYGTGSSYEQYF
TRBV5-4	TRBJ1-6	.	.	TGTGCCAGCAGCTTTTATTGGCAGGAAGAGTCACCCCTCCACTTT	CASSFYWQEESPLHF
TRBV6-2/TRBV6-3	TRBJ1-1	.	TRBD1	TGTGCCAGCAGTCCCAACAGGGGGAACACTGAAGCTTTCTTT	CASSPNRGNTEAFF
TRBV18	TRBJ2-1	.	.	TGTGCCAGCTCTTCAGAACGAACAGGGTCCGGGTTCTTC	CASSSERTGSGFF
TRBV11-3	TRBJ2-2	.	TRBD1	TGTGCCAGCAGCTACGGGACAGGGCATAAGACCGGGGAGCTGTTTTTT	CASSYGTGHKTGELFF
TRBV6-5	TRBJ2-3	once	TRBD2	TGTGCCAGTCGGACTAGCGGGGGGGCGGGGAATACGCAGTATTTT	CASRTSGGAGNTQYF
TRBV5-1	TRBJ1-6	.	.	TGCGCCAGCAGCTTGGTTGCAGGGGCTGGTTCACCCCTCCACTTT	CASSLVAGAGSPLHF
TRBV25-1	TRBJ1-4	.	.	TGTGCCAGCAGCCCATTGACAGGAGCTAATGAAAAACTGTTTTTT	CASSPLTGANEKLFF
TRBV4-3	TRBJ1-5	many	.	TGCGCCAGCAGCCAAGGGGCAGGGGACGATCAGCCCCAGCATTTT	CASSQGAGDDQPQHF
TRBV5-1	TRBJ2-1	.	.	TGCGCCAGCAGATCTGAAGGGGGACCCTACAATGAGCAGTTCTTC	CASRSEGGPYNEQFF
TRBV19	TRBJ2-5	.	.	TGTGCCAGTAGCTTAGGGGGGGCACGCGAGACCCAGTACTTC	CASSLGGARETQYF
TRBV5-8	TRBJ2-3	.	.	TGTGCCAGCAGCTTGGGGACACAGGGTTCGACAGATACGCAGTATTTT	CASSLGTQGSTDTQYF